Each of the 25 T cell receptor beta chains below was sequenced from the same sample in a study of T cell repertoires in cytomegalovirus infection (dated by TCRdb to between 2018 and 2020). TCRdb lists the instrument as Illumina HiSeq 1500. TCRdb reanalyzed the raw reads on its own, using fastp at Q25 for trimming and MiXCR for clone calling, and kept in-frame beta chains. Every CDR3 protein is listed once, alongside the most common genes and DNA of its rows. The sample table records 110,000 or so distinct CDR3 sequences; 30% of these occur just once. The ten largest account for less than 45% of the sample. The label giving this sample's treatment or condition can be read as: in vitro stimulation with specific CMV peptide epitopes to enrich CMV-specific T cells. These receptors lack a known antigen. The sequences come from CD8+ T cells from cultured PBMCs, collected from culture after CMV antigen stimulation. These receptors all come from a human donor in good health (CMV status not recorded). Some clones in this sample may be carry-over from other donors' samples.

V gene TRBV27 combines with J gene TRBJ1-2; D is undetermined. CDR3 size: 15 residues. Between the trimmed V and J ends, which lost 3 bases and 4 bases, there was a span of 15 bases. Germline V gene data show CDR1 as MNHEY and CDR2 as SMNVEV (reference sequence). The CDR3 DNA follows: TGTGCCAGCAGTTTTAAGAGCTCCTCACCCTATGGCTACACCTTC. Its translation: CASSFKSSSPYGYTF.

This rearrangement joins TRBV6-2 or TRBV6-3 to TRBJ2-2; no clear D. This CDR3 has 17 residues. Germline CDR1 MNHEY, CDR2 SVGEGT. Trimming took off 4 bases at V and 2 bases at J, with 17 bases between the two ends. The CDR3, as DNA: TGTGCCAGCAGTTCCCTAGGACGGCAAATTAACACCGGGGAGCTGTTTTTT. Translation gives CASSSLGRQINTGELFF.

This clonotype was found a few times. The rearrangement links TRBV27 to TRBJ2-1; D not certain. The CDR3 is 13 residues long. Per germline, CDR1 MNHEY and CDR2 SMNVEV (reference sequence). V was pared by 0 bases and J by 9 bases, with 9 bases between. CDR3 in DNA: TGTGCCAGCAGTTTATCTTTCCTGGGTGAGCAGTTCTTC. Protein product: CASSLSFLGEQFF.

The chain couples TRBV28 to TRBJ1-1, with D perhaps matching TRBD1 (6 bases). V shed 4 bases and J shed 6 bases, with 9 bases lying between them. The germline CDR1 and CDR2 sequences are MDHEN and SYDVKM. The CDR3 extends over 12 amino acids. CDR3 sequence reads: CASSWRGSEAFF. The DNA of the CDR3 is TGTGCCAGCAGTTGGAGGGGGTCTGAAGCTTTCTTT.

This chain connects TRBV6-1 to TRBJ1-3; D is possibly TRBD1 (6 bases). V shed 4 bases and J shed 4 bases, with 14 bases lying between them. The length of the CDR3 is 15 residues. The V gene's germline CDR1 is MNHNS and CDR2 SASEGT. In DNA, the CDR3 is TGTGCCAGCAGTGTATTACAGGGTTCCGGAAACACCATATATTTT. Its protein is CASSVLQGSGNTIYF.

This chain links TRBV3-1 with TRBJ2-7; 8 bases align to TRBD2. The CDR3 spans 15 residues. The ends lost 4 bases at V and 2 bases at J; junction bases unmatched: 7. Per germline, CDR1 LGHDT and CDR2 YNNKEL (reference sequence). For the CDR3, the DNA is TGTGCCAGCAGCCCCGGGAGCGGGGGACCCTACGAGCAGTACTTC. Translating gives CASSPGSGGPYEQYF.

This clonotype turned up a few times. This chain joins TRBV5-4 and TRBJ2-1; a weak D match, TRBD2 (7 bases). Germline assignment: CDR1 SGHNT and CDR2 YYREEE (reference sequence). V was clipped by 4 bases and J by 8 bases, with 22 bases between them. The CDR3 runs to 16 residues. The CDR3 reads CASSPVLAGAGYEQFF. The CDR3 DNA sequence: TGTGCCAGCAGCCCTGTTCTGGCGGGGGCCGGGTATGAGCAGTTCTTC.

The chain combines TRBV20-1 with TRBJ2-7; TRBD1 matches 8 bases. Looked up from germline, CDR1 is DFQATT and CDR2 is SNEGSKA (reference sequence). Trimming removed 6 bases from V and 4 bases from J; junction bases left unmatched: 8. CDR3 length: 13 residues. CDR3 loop: CSATDRAGYEQYF. The CDR3 DNA is TGCAGTGCCACGGACAGGGCGGGGTACGAGCAGTACTTC.

CDR3 nucleotides: TGTGCCAGCAGTGATCGGGTGACGAGCAATCAGCCCCAGCATTTT. Protein product: CASSDRVTSNQPQHF. This chain links TRBV2 with TRBJ1-5; D unresolved. The V gene's germline CDR1 is SNHLY and CDR2 FYNNEI. Trimming removed 3 bases from V and 1 base from J, with 10 bases in between. The CDR3 totals 15 residues.

The chain has TRBV25-1 and TRBJ1-4; 8 nucleotides align to TRBD1. Germline CDR1 and CDR2: MGHDK and SYGVNS. The CDR3 contains 16 residues. V was clipped by 8 bases and J by 1 base; unmatched bases: 9. The DNA of the CDR3 is TGTGCCAGCTCTGGGACAGGCCATTTAACTAATGAAAAACTGTTTTTT. Its translation: CASSGTGHLTNEKLFF.

This clonotype appeared many times. The chain combines TRBV4-1 with TRBJ2-1; no clear D. This CDR3 contains 15 residues. Looked up from germline, CDR1 is MGHRA and CDR2 is YSYEKL. Trimming cost V 0 bases and J 8 bases, with 14 bases left between them. CDR3 sequence: CASSQEWTYGHEQFF. CDR3 bases: TGCGCCAGCAGCCAAGAATGGACCTATGGCCATGAGCAGTTCTTC.

V usage is TRBV7-9 and J usage is TRBJ2-7; no reliable D call. Germline assignment: CDR1 SEHNR and CDR2 FQNEAQ (reference sequence). The V gene lost 1 base and the J gene lost 0 bases, with 13 bases spanning the gap. CDR3 length: 16 residues. The CDR3 nucleotides are TGTGCCAGCAGCTTAGACTATATCCCAGACTCCTACGAGCAGTACTTC. Translation: CASSLDYIPDSYEQYF.

This clonotype has just a few counts. V and J are TRBV14 and TRBJ1-1, with 10 bases aligning to TRBD1. The CDR3 has 15 residues. The germline V gene encodes CDR1 SGHDN and CDR2 FVKESK. After removal of 5 bases from V and 11 bases from J, the junction contained 14 bases not matched to a gene. For the CDR3, the DNA is TGTGCCAGCAGCGCCCGGGACAGGGGCCCTGAATGGGCTTTCTTT. This gives the protein CASSARDRGPEWAFF.

V is TRBV6-5 and J is TRBJ1-4; D call uncertain. V lost 6 bases to trimming and J lost 5 bases, with 16 bases between them. The CDR3 totals 15 residues. Germline-derived CDR1 and CDR2 are MNHEY and SVGAGI. CDR3 nucleotide sequence: TGTGCCAGCAGCCCGAGCCCCGTACTCAATGAAAAACTGTTTTTT. Its translation: CASSPSPVLNEKLFF.

The gene calls are TRBV6-1 and TRBJ2-2; D is unresolved. Looked up from germline, CDR1 is MNHNS and CDR2 is SASEGT. V was trimmed by 1 base and J by 3 bases, leaving 9 bases between them. The CDR3 extends over 15 amino acids. This chain's CDR3 is CASSEGIQYTGELFF. The CDR3 bases are TGTGCCAGCAGTGAAGGAATACAGTACACCGGGGAGCTGTTTTTT.

The V call is TRBV28, the J call TRBJ2-2; D is unresolved. Germline CDR1 MDHEN, CDR2 SYDVKM. This CDR3 region has 15 residues. The germline V and J ends were trimmed by 3 bases and 0 bases, with 8 bases remaining between them. CDR3 sequence: CASSLRVTNTGELFF. The CDR3 region has the DNA TGTGCCAGCAGTTTGAGAGTAACGAACACCGGGGAGCTGTTTTTT.

This clonotype occurred many times. The chain has TRBV7-6 and TRBJ2-3; D possibly corresponds to TRBD1 (6 bases). CDR3 length: 15 amino acids. CDR1 is SGHVS, CDR2 FNYEAQ, per germline. The ends were cut back, 1 base at V and 3 bases at J, with 11 bases in the middle. The CDR3 bases are TGTGCCAGCAGCTTAGGGACAGTAAAAACAGATACGCAGTATTTT. As protein: CASSLGTVKTDTQYF.

The chain is built from TRBV20-1 and TRBJ1-3; D might be TRBD1 (6 bases). CDR3 length: 15 residues. CDR1 is DFQATT and CDR2 is SNEGSKA in the germline V gene (reference sequence). Between the trimmed V and J ends, which lost 0 bases and 4 bases, there was a span of 13 bases. The CDR3 region is CSARDVTGSGNTIYF. The DNA for the CDR3 is TGCAGTGCTAGAGACGTTACAGGGAGCGGAAACACCATATATTTT.

This chain joins TRBV6-1 and TRBJ1-1; 9 bases align to TRBD1. CDR1 and CDR2 (germline): MNHNS, SASEGT. V lost 6 bases and J lost 3; bases outside the gene matches: 11. The CDR3 consists of 16 residues. Here the CDR3 reads CASRHRGPDTYTEAFF. The CDR3 bases are TGTGCCAGCAGGCACAGGGGGCCTGATACGTACACTGAAGCTTTCTTT.

The chain recombines TRBV5-1 with TRBJ1-6; the match to TRBD1 covers 9 bases. The CDR3 spans 16 residues. V lost 0 bases and J lost 10; bases outside the gene matches: 8. Per the germline V gene, CDR1 is SGHRS and CDR2 is YFSETQ. The CDR3 coding sequence is TGCGCCAGCAGCTTGGATAGGACAGGGGATCAATCACCCCTCCACTTT. Its protein is CASSLDRTGDQSPLHF.

This clonotype was seen only a few times. The chain employs TRBV4-1 and TRBJ2-7, with D unresolved. Germline V gene lookup returns CDR1 MGHRA and CDR2 YSYEKL. Trimming left V 0 bases short and J 6 bases short, with 15 bases between. The CDR3 has 15 residues. CDR3 DNA: TGCGCCAGCAGCCAAGAGTTCTCCCCCTTGGGCGAGCAGTACTTC. The encoded protein is CASSQEFSPLGEQYF.

This clonotype has a handful of counts. This chain joins TRBV14 and TRBJ2-7; the D is unclear. V was clipped by 1 base and J by 3 bases, with 4 bases between them. Germline values: CDR1 SGHDN, CDR2 FVKESK. CDR3 length: 12 residues. The CDR3 DNA follows: TGTGCCAGCAGCCAAGGTAACTACGAGCAGTACTTC. It translates to CASSQGNYEQYF.

This sequence joins TRBV6-2 or TRBV6-3 and TRBJ1-2, with TRBD1 as a possible D gene (5 bases). In germline, CDR1 is MNHEY, CDR2 SVGEGT. Trimming shortened V by 2 bases and J by 4 bases, and 8 bases separated the two germline ends. This CDR3 has 13 amino acids. In DNA, the CDR3 is TGTGCCAGCAGTTACCCAGGGCTCTATGGCTACACCTTC. Residues: CASSYPGLYGYTF.

A few counts support this clonotype. This chain uses TRBV28 with TRBJ1-1; 7 nucleotides align to TRBD1. With V trimmed by 3 bases and J by 0 bases, 1 base remained unmatched. This CDR3 has 14 residues. Germline assignment: CDR1 MDHEN and CDR2 SYDVKM. CDR3 DNA sequence: TGTGCCAGCAGTTTGACAGGGCTGAACACTGAAGCTTTCTTT. Translating gives CASSLTGLNTEAFF.

As for this clonotype: Germline and junction disagree at one end, which may indicate a read error. V usage is TRBV19 and J usage is TRBJ1-2; D gene ambiguous. This CDR3 is built from 16 residues. Germline CDR1 is LNHDA and CDR2 is SQIVND (reference sequence). The CDR3 DNA follows: TGTGCCAGTAGTCCCGGGGTGGGGTCTTCTGGCTATAGCTACACCTTC. Its protein product is CASSPGVGSSGYSYTF. The full variable domain, completed using reference TRBV19 and TRBJ1-2, is DGGITQSPKYLFRKEGQNVTLSCEQNLNHDAMYWYRQDPGQGLRLIYYSQIVNDFQKGDIAEGYSVSREKKESFPLTVTSAQKNPTAFYLCASSPGVGSSGYSYTFGSGTRLTVV.